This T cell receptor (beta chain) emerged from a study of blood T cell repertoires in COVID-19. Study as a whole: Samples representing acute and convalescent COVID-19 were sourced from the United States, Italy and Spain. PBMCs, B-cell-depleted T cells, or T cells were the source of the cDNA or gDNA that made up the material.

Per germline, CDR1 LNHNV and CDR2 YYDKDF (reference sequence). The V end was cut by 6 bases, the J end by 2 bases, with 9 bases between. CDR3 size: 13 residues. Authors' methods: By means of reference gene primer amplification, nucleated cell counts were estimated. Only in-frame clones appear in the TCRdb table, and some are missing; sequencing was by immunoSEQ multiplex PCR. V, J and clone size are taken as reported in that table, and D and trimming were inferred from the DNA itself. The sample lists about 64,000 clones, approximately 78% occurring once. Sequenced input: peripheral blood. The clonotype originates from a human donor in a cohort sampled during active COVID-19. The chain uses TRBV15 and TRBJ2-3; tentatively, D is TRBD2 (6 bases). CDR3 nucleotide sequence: TGTGCCACCAGAGGCGGGGCCACAGATACGCAGTATTTT. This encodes CATRGGATDTQYF.